The rows below give T cell receptor beta chains drawn from one sample of a study of human T cells and chemical hapten exposure. TCRdb re-called the RACE reads through MiXCR, storing one row per CDR3 protein. The table records 25,000 to 35,000 distinct CDR3 sequences, over 7% of them present only once. The sequenced sample consisted of whole blood. The receptor source for this set is a human donor in good health. Some clones in this sample may be carry-over from other donors' samples. CDR3s include the opening cysteine and the closing phenylalanine or tryptophan. Fields, in order: V gene, D gene, clone size, J gene, CDR3 DNA, CDR3 protein. D genes are given only for firm matches. The size entry is marked missing in some rows and otherwise reads once, few, many or a size class.

TRBV7-2	TRBD2	few	TRBJ2-1	TGTGCCAGCAGCGCCGGCGGTCGCACTAGCGGGTCATACAATGAGCAGTTCTTC	CASSAGGRTSGSYNEQFF
TRBV4-2	.	.	TRBJ1-2	TGTGCCAGCAGCCAAGACCCGGGGGGGAACTATGGCTACACCTTC	CASSQDPGGNYGYTF
TRBV6-2/TRBV6-3	TRBD2	few	TRBJ2-1	TGTGCCAGCAGTTACGGCCTAGCGGGAGGGACGCAGTTCTTC	CASSYGLAGGTQFF
TRBV20-1	.	medium-sized	TRBJ2-3	TGCAGTGCTGTGCGGGGGCGAGGCACAGATACGCAGTATTTT	CSAVRGRGTDTQYF
TRBV20-1	.	many	TRBJ2-1	TGCAGTGCTAGAAGGAGGACGCACAATGAGCAGTTCTTC	CSARRRTHNEQFF
TRBV20-1	.	few	TRBJ1-2	TGCAGTGCTGCCCCGGGGGCGAGAGGCTACACCTTC	CSAAPGARGYTF
TRBV4-1	.	many	TRBJ2-1	TGCGCCAGCAGAATGGGCGAGAACAATGAGCAGTTCTTC	CASRMGENNEQFF
TRBV20-1	.	many	TRBJ1-5	TGCAGTGCCGGACAGCCCTATAGCAATCAGCCCCAGCATTTT	CSAGQPYSNQPQHF
TRBV20-1	.	many	TRBJ1-3	TGCAGTGCCACGGACGGAGCCTACTCTGGAAACACCATATATTTT	CSATDGAYSGNTIYF
TRBV6-6	TRBD1	.	TRBJ2-7	TGTGCCAGCAGTGAGCCGGGACAGGGTCGTCGCGGGCAGTACTTC	CASSEPGQGRRGQYF
TRBV21-1	.	many	TRBJ2-2	TGTGCCAGCAGCAAAGCGGCAGGGGGCACCGGGGAGCTGTTTTTT	CASSKAAGGTGELFF
TRBV6-2/TRBV6-3	.	.	TRBJ2-2	TGTGCCAGCAACCCCGACTCTCCCGCGAACACCGGGGAGCTGTTTTTT	CASNPDSPANTGELFF
TRBV28	.	few	TRBJ2-3	TGTGCCAGCGGGAGGGGGCTAAGAACGGATACGCAGTATTTT	CASGRGLRTDTQYF
TRBV10-2	TRBD1	many	TRBJ1-1	TGCGCCACTGTCAGGGGGGTGAACACTGAAGCTTTCTTT	CATVRGVNTEAFF
TRBV29-1	TRBD1	few	TRBJ2-3	TGCAGCGTTCCCGACAGGGGCACAGATACGCAGTATTTT	CSVPDRGTDTQYF
TRBV18	.	many	TRBJ1-3	TGTGCCAGCTCACCCAGGGAAGTCGTTGGGGGAAACACCATATATTTT	CASSPREVVGGNTIYF
TRBV6-5	.	many	TRBJ2-2	TGTGCCAGCAAAGACACCGGGGAGCTGTTTTTT	CASKDTGELFF
TRBV5-8	.	.	TRBJ2-5	TGTGCCAGCAGCTTGGGGCGAGGGCACTCGTACGAGACCCAGTACTTC	CASSLGRGHSYETQYF
TRBV2	.	many	TRBJ2-3	TGTGCCAGCAGTATCGGGACTCAAGGTGATACGCAGTATTTT	CASSIGTQGDTQYF
TRBV11-2	TRBD1	many	TRBJ2-7	TGTGCCAGCAGCCCCAAGACAGGGACGGGCGAGCAGTACTTC	CASSPKTGTGEQYF
TRBV27	.	few	TRBJ2-1	TGTGCCAGCAGTCTCTCCTGGGACAATGAGCAGTTCTTC	CASSLSWDNEQFF
TRBV5-4	.	few	TRBJ1-2	TGTGCCAGCAGCACACCGGGCCTCAACTATGGCTACACCTTC	CASSTPGLNYGYTF
TRBV15	.	few	TRBJ2-5	TGTGCCACCAGCAGGGATGAGACCCAGTACTTC	CATSRDETQYF
TRBV6-1	.	many	TRBJ2-7	TGTGCCAGCAGTGAAGAGGTGGAGGGCCGGGGGGAGCAGTACTTC	CASSEEVEGRGEQYF
TRBV3-1	.	many	TRBJ1-2	TGTGCCAGCAGCCAAGGGGAGAAAACCCTTTGCTATGGCTACACCTTC	CASSQGEKTLCYGYTF
TRBV12-3/TRBV12-4	.	many	TRBJ1-2	TGTGCCAGCAGCCATGAGGGGCTTAATGGCTACACCTTC	CASSHEGLNGYTF
TRBV20-1	.	many	TRBJ2-1	TGCAGTGCTAGAGCGACCACAGGGACCCCCTACAATGAGCAGTTCTTC	CSARATTGTPYNEQFF
TRBV7-9	.	few	TRBJ1-4	TGTGCCAGCAGCCCTAGTTCCGGGAACGAAAAACTGTTTTTT	CASSPSSGNEKLFF
TRBV20-1	.	many	TRBJ1-1	TGCAGTGCTAGGATGGCAGTCACTGAAGCTTTCTTT	CSARMAVTEAFF
TRBV3-1	.	many	TRBJ1-6	TGTGCCAGCAGCCAAGATAACCGGCCCAATTCACCCCTCCACTTT	CASSQDNRPNSPLHF
TRBV12-3/TRBV12-4	TRBD2	.	TRBJ2-3	TGTGCCAGCAGTTTAGGGGCGGGGGGGCCTGGTACGCAGTATTTT	CASSLGAGGPGTQYF
TRBV11-3	.	few	TRBJ1-3	TGTGCCAGCAGCTCCCTCCCGGGAAACACCATATATTTT	CASSSLPGNTIYF
TRBV28	.	.	TRBJ1-1	TGTGCCAGCAGTCCAAATCGAAACACTGAAGCTTTCTTT	CASSPNRNTEAFF
TRBV5-4	.	many	TRBJ2-3	TGTGCCAGCAGCTCGCGCCTCGACCTCCCTTCCGCAGATACGCAGTATTTT	CASSSRLDLPSADTQYF
TRBV6-1	.	many	TRBJ2-1	TGTGCCAGCAAGTCCAGGCTCAGGAATGAGCAGTTCTTC	CASKSRLRNEQFF
TRBV6-2/TRBV6-3	.	many	TRBJ1-5	TGTGCCAGCAGTCCAAGAGAGAATCAGCCCCAGCATTTT	CASSPRENQPQHF
TRBV4-1	TRBD1	many	TRBJ2-4	TGCGCCAGCAGCCAAGGTCCCGGGACAGGGATACTAGGTTTAGCCAAAAACATTCAGTACTTC	CASSQGPGTGILGLAKNIQYF
TRBV6-5	.	few	TRBJ2-7	TGTGCCAGCAGCAAGGGACGGGGTACCTACGAGCAGTACTTC	CASSKGRGTYEQYF
TRBV6-2/TRBV6-3	TRBD1	many	TRBJ1-6	TGTGCCAGCAGTCTCCGACAGGGGAACAATTCACCCCTCCACTTT	CASSLRQGNNSPLHF
TRBV5-1	.	many	TRBJ2-1	TGCGCCAGCAGCTTGGAGGGGGTGCCTTCTTCCTACAATGAGCAGTTCTTC	CASSLEGVPSSYNEQFF
TRBV18	.	many	TRBJ1-1	TGTGCCAGCTCATCATCTTCGGGTCGGTCGGACACTGAAGCTTTCTTT	CASSSSSGRSDTEAFF
TRBV7-2	TRBD2	many	TRBJ2-3	TGTGCCAGCAGCTTAGGGGTAGCGGGATTGGATACGCAGTATTTT	CASSLGVAGLDTQYF
TRBV27	.	few	TRBJ1-2	TGTGCCAGCAGTCCCGGGACTGAGCCGAAAGGCTACACCTTC	CASSPGTEPKGYTF
TRBV28	TRBD1	.	TRBJ1-6	TGTGCCAGCAGTTTATCCCATCACCAGGGACAGGGGGCTGCTTCACCCCTCCACTTT	CASSLSHHQGQGAASPLHF
TRBV6-5	.	many	TRBJ1-4	TGTGCCAGCAGTTACTCGATTGCCTCTCTGGGTGAAAAACTGTTTTTT	CASSYSIASLGEKLFF
TRBV7-9	.	.	TRBJ2-7	TGTGCCAGCAGCTTGACGGGCGTTACCTACGAGCAGTACTTC	CASSLTGVTYEQYF
TRBV25-1	.	many	TRBJ2-7	TGTGCCAGCACAGTGGGTTACGAGCAGTACTTC	CASTVGYEQYF
TRBV20-1	.	many	TRBJ2-1	TGCAGTGCTAGAGATGAGGTGGGGGACGCTTTCTCGTTCTTC	CSARDEVGDAFSFF
TRBV5-8	.	.	TRBJ2-5	TGTGCCAGCAGAGAAAGGGGGGGAGAGACCCAGTACTTC	CASRERGGETQYF
TRBV5-6	.	.	TRBJ1-5	TGTGCCAGCAGCTTGTCAGGACTTTATAGCAATCAGCCCCAGCATTTT	CASSLSGLYSNQPQHF
TRBV7-2	.	many	TRBJ2-1	TGTGCCAGCAGCTTCTTAGCAAACTCCTACAATGAGCAGTTCTTC	CASSFLANSYNEQFF
TRBV7-6	TRBD2	many	TRBJ2-3	TGTGCCAGCAGCTTAGGGTCTCTACGGGGGGGCCCGGGCGCAGATACGCAGTATTTT	CASSLGSLRGGPGADTQYF
TRBV18	.	many	TRBJ2-3	TGTGCCAGCTCACCCCAAGATACGCAGTATTTT	CASSPQDTQYF
TRBV29-1	.	many	TRBJ2-5	TGCAGCGCCTCACCGAACCAAGAGACCCAGTACTTC	CSASPNQETQYF
TRBV20-1	TRBD1	.	TRBJ2-1	TGCAGTGCCCCCGACCGGGACAGGGGTAGCAATGAGCAGTTCTTC	CSAPDRDRGSNEQFF
TRBV6-2/TRBV6-3	.	once	TRBJ1-6	TGTGCCAGCAGTTTCACCCAGGGACTTACGAGCTCCTATATTTCACCCCTCCACTTT	CASSFTQGLTSSYISPLHF
TRBV20-1	.	many	TRBJ1-5	TGCAGTGCTAGAACGGGGGTTAGCAATCAGCCCCAGCATTTT	CSARTGVSNQPQHF